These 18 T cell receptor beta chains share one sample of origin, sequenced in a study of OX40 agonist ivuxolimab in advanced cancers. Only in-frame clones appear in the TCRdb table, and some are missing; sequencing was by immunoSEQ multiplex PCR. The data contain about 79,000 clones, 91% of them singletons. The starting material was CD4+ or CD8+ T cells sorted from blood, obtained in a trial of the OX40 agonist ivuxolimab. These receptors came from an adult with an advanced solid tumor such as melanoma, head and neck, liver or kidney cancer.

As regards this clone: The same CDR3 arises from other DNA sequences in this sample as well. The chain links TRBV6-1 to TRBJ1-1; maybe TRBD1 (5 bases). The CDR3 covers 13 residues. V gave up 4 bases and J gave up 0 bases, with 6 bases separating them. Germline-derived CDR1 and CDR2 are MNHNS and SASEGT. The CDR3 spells CASSGQLNTEAFF. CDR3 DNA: TGTGCCAGCAGTGGACAGCTGAACACTGAAGCTTTCTTT.

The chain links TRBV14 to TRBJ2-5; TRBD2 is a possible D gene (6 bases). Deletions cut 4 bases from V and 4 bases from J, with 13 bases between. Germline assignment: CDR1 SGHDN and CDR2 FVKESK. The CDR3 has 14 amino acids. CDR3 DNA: TGTGCCAGCAGCCCCGACGGGGGAAGAGAGACCCAGTACTTC. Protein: CASSPDGGRETQYF.

CDR3 DNA: TGTGCCAGTAAGGATAGCGGGCACGTCGCAAGCACAGATACGCAGTATTTT. Translating it yields CASKDSGHVASTDTQYF. The V and J genes are TRBV19 and TRBJ2-3; 7 positions match TRBD2. V shed 7 bases and J 0 bases; nucleotides not matched to a gene: 13. Germline values: CDR1 LNHDA, CDR2 SQIVND (reference sequence). The CDR3 is 17 residues long.

CDR3 residues: CASSRTSPQETQYF. CDR3 nucleotides: TGTGCCAGCAGTCGGACTAGCCCCCAAGAGACCCAGTACTTC. V usage is TRBV27 and J usage is TRBJ2-5, with 8 bases lining up with TRBD2. This CDR3 comprises 14 residues. Trimming cost V 5 bases and J 1 base; bases outside gene matches: 3. Germline assignment: CDR1 MNHEY and CDR2 SMNVEV (reference sequence).

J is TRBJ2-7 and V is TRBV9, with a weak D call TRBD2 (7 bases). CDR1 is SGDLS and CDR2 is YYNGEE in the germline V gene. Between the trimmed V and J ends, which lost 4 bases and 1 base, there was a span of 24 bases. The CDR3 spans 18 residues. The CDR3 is CASSPPKGGEGGSYEQYF. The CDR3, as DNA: TGTGCCAGCAGCCCTCCAAAAGGGGGGGAGGGAGGTTCCTACGAGCAGTACTTC.

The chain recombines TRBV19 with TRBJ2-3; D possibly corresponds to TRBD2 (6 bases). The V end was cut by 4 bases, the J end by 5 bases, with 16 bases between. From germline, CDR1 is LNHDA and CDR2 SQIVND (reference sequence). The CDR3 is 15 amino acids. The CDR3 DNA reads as TGTGCCAGTAGTAAACGGACCCCGCGGGGAGATACGCAGTATTTT. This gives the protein CASSKRTPRGDTQYF.

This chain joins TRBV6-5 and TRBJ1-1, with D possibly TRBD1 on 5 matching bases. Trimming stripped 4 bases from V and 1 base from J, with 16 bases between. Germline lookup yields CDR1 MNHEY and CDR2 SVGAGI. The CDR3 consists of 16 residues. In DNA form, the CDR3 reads TGTGCCAGCAGTTCCCCTAGGAAGGGGTCGAACACTGAAGCTTTCTTT. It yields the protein CASSSPRKGSNTEAFF.

The CDR3 nucleotides read TGCGCCAGCAGGCAGGGACGCACCGGGGAGCTGTTTTTT. Protein product: CASRQGRTGELFF. V is TRBV10-1 and J is TRBJ2-2; perhaps D is TRBD1 or TRBD2 (5 bases each). V was shortened by 6 bases and J by 4 bases, with 9 bases between the two germline ends. This CDR3 contains 13 residues. Germline V gives CDR1 WNHNN, CDR2 SYGVQD (reference sequence).

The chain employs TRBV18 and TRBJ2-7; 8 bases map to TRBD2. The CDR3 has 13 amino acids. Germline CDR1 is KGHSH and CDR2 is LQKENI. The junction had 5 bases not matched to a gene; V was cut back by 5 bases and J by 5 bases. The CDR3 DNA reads TGTGCCAGCTCATCGACTAGCGCCAACGAGCAGTACTTC. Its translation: CASSSTSANEQYF.

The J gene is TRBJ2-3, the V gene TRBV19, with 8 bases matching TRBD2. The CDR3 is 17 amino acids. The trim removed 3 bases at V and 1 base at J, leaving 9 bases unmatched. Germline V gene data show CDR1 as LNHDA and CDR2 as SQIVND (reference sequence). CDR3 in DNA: TGTGCCAGTAGTATTGCCTCACTAGCGGATCGCACAGATACGCAGTATTTT. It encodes CASSIASLADRTDTQYF.

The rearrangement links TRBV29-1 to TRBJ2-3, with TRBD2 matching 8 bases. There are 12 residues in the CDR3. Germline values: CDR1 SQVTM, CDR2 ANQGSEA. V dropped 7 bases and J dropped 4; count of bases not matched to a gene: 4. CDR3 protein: CSGGGRADTQYF. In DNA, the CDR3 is TGCAGCGGCGGGGGGAGGGCAGATACGCAGTATTTT.

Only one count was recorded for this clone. The DNA for the CDR3 is TGTGCCAGCAGCCCTATTCAAAATAACAGGGGCGACCCCTATGGCTACACCTTC. This sequence encodes CASSPIQNNRGDPYGYTF. V is TRBV28 and J is TRBJ1-2; 7 bases are shared with TRBD1. The CDR3 totals 18 residues. V was pared by 6 bases and J by 4 bases, with 20 bases of the junction left unmatched. Germline values: CDR1 MDHEN, CDR2 SYDVKM.

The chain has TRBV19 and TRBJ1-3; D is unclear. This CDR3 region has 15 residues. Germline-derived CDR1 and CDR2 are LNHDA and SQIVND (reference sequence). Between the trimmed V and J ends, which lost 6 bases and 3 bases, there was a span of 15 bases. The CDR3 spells CASRYEGEGGNTIYF. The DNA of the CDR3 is TGTGCCAGTAGATACGAGGGAGAAGGTGGAAACACCATATATTTT.

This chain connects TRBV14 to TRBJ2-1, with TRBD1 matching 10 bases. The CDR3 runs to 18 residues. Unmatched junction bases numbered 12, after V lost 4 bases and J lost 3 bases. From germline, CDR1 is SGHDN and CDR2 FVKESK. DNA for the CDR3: TGTGCCAGCAGCCCTCGACAGGGGGCGGGTATGGACTACAATGAGCAGTTCTTC. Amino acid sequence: CASSPRQGAGMDYNEQFF.

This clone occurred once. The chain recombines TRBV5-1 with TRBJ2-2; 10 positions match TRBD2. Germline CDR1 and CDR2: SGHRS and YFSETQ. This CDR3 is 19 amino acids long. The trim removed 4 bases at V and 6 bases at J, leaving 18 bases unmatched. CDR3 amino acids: CASSRLASGSFSIAGELFF. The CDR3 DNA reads TGCGCCAGCAGCCGCCTGGCTAGCGGGAGCTTTTCTATTGCCGGGGAGCTGTTTTTT. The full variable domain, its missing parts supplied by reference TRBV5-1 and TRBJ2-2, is KAGVTQTPRYLIKTRGQQVTLSCSPISGHRSVSWYQQTPGQGLQFLFEYFSETQRNKGNFPGRFSGRQFSNSRSEMNVSTLELGDSALYLCASSRLASGSFSIAGELFFGEGSRLTVL.

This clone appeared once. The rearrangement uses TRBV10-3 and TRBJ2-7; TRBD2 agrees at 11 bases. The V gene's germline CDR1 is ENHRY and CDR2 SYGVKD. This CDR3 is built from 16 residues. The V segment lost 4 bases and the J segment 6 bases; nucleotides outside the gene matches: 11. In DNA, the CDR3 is TGTGCCATCAGTGTGACCATGACTAGCGGGGTCCCCGAGCAGTACTTC. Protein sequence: CAISVTMTSGVPEQYF.

The CDR3 here is CASSTGAWRAKNIQYF. The DNA of the CDR3 is TGTGCCAGCAGTACAGGGGCGTGGAGGGCCAAAAACATTCAGTACTTC. The rearrangement joins TRBV27 to TRBJ2-4; 7 positions match TRBD1. J was trimmed by 1 base and V by 5 bases; bases with no gene match: 8. The CDR3 consists of 16 residues. The germline gives CDR1 MNHEY, CDR2 SMNVEV (reference sequence).

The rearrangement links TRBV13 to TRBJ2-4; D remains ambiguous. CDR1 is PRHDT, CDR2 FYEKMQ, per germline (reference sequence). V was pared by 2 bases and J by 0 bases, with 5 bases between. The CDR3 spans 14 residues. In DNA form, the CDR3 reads TGTGCCAGCAGCTTATGGGTAGCCAAAAACATTCAGTACTTC. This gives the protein CASSLWVAKNIQYF.